This T cell receptor beta chain was identified during a study of blood T cells in healthy people across ages. Primed by a sample-barcoded 5' primer and a J-beta primer mix, a second PCR proceeded for roughly 7 to 11 cycles. Every sample gave at least 2.5 million paired-end reads containing CDR3. TCRdb re-analysed the 5' RACE reads in MiXCR, keeping a single row per CDR3 protein. The sample includes some 1 million distinct CDR3 sequences, under 45% seen only once; the top ten take over 15%. Extraction yielded at least 5.5 micrograms of total RNA per sample. Study findings and constraints: The percentage of naive T cells correlated strongly with TCR beta diversity.

For this clonotype: The antigen remains undetermined.

The clonotype was recovered from a woman in her fifties or sixties in good health. Sequenced sample: blood.

CDR3 DNA sequence: TGTGCCAGCAGTTCCTCTACAGGGGGACCTAATGAAAAACTGTTTTTT. Translated, it gives CASSSSTGGPNEKLFF. The V gene is TRBV6-5, the J gene TRBJ1-4, with 8 bases aligning to TRBD1. The trim removed 4 bases at V and 3 bases at J, leaving 7 bases unmatched. Germline-derived CDR1 and CDR2 are MNHEY and SVGAGI. This CDR3 contains 16 residues.